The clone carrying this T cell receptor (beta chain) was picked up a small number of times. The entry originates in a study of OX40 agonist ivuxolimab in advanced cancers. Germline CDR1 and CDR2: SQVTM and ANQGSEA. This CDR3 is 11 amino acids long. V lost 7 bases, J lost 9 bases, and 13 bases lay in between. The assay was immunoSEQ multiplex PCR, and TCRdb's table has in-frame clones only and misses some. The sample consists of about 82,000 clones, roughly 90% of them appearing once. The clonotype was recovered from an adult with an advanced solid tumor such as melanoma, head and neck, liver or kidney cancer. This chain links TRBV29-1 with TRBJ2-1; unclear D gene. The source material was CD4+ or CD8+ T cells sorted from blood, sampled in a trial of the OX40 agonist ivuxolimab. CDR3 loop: CSADIVSEQFF. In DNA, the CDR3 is TGCAGCGCCGATATCGTAAGTGAGCAGTTCTTC.